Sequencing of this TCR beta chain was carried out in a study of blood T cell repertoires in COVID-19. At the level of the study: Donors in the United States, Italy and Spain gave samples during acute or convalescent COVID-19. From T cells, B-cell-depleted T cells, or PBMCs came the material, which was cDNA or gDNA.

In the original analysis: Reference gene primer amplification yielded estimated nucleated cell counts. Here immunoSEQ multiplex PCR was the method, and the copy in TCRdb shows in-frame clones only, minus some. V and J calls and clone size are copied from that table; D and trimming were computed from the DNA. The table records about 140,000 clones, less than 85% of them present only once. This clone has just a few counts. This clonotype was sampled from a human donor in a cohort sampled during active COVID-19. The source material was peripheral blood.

CDR3 amino acids: CASSPTMTDQPQHF. CDR3 sequence (DNA): TGTGCCAGCAGCCCTACCATGACAGATCAGCCCCAGCATTTT. V gene TRBV7-8 combines with J gene TRBJ1-5, with D possibly TRBD1 on 5 matching bases. V was cut by 5 bases and J by 5 bases, with 13 bases left in between. Germline V gene data show CDR1 as SGHVS and CDR2 as FQNEAQ. The CDR3 extends over 14 amino acids.